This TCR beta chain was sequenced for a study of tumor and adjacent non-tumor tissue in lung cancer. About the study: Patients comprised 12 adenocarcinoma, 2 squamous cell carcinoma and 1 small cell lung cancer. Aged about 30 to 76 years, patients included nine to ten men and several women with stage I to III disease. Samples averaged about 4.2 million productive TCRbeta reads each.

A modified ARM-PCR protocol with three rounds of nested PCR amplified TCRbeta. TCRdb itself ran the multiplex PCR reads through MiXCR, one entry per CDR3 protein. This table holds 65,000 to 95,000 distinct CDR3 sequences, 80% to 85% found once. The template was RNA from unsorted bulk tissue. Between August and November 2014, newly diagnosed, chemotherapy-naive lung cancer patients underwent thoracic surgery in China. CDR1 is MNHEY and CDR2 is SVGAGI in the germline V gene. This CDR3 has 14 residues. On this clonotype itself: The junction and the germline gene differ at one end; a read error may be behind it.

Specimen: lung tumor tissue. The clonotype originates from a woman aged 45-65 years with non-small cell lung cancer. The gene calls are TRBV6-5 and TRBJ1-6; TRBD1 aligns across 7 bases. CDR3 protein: CASRLEGANSPIHF. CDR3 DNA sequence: TGTGCCAGCAGACTAGAGGGGGCCAATTCACCCATCCATTTT.